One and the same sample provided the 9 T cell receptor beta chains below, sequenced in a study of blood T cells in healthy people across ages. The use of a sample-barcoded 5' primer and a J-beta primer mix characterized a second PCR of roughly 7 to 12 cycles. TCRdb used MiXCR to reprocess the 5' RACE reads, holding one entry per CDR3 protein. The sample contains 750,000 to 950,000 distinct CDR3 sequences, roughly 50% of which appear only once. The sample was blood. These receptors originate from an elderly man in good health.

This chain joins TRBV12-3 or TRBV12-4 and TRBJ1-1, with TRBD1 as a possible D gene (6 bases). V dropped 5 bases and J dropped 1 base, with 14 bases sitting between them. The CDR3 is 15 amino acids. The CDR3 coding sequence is TGTGCCAGCAGTGGACAGAACTTACCGAACACTGAAGCTTTCTTT. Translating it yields CASSGQNLPNTEAFF.

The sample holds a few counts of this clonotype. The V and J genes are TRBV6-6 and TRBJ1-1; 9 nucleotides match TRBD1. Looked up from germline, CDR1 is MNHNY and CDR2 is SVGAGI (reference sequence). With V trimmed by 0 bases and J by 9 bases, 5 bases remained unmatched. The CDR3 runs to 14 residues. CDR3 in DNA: TGTGCCAGCAGTTACTCGGGAGGGACAGGGCAAGCTTTCTTT. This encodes CASSYSGGTGQAFF.

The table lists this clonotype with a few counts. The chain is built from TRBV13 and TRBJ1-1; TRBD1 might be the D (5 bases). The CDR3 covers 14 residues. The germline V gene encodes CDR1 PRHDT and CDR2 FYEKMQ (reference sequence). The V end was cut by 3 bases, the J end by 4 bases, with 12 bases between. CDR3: CASSFREEGTEAFF. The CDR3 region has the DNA TGTGCCAGCAGCTTCAGGGAGGAAGGCACTGAAGCTTTCTTT.

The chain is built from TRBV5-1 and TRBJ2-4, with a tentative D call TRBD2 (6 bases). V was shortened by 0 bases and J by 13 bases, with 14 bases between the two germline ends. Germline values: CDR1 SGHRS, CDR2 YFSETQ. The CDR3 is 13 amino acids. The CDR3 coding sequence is TGCGCCAGCAGCTTGGGAAGTTCGGGAGAGCAGTACTTC. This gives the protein CASSLGSSGEQYF.

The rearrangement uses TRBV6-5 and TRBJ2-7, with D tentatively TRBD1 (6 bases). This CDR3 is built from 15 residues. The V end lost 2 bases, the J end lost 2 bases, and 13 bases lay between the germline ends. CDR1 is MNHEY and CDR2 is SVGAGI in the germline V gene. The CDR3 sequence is CASSYVTGAPYEQYF. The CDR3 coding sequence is TGTGCCAGCAGTTACGTGACAGGTGCCCCCTACGAGCAGTACTTC.

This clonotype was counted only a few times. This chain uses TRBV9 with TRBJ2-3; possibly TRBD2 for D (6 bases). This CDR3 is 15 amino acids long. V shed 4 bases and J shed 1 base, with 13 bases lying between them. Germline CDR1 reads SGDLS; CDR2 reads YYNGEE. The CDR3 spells CASSPSWGGTDTQYF. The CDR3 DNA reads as TGTGCCAGCAGCCCCAGCTGGGGGGGCACAGATACGCAGTATTTT.

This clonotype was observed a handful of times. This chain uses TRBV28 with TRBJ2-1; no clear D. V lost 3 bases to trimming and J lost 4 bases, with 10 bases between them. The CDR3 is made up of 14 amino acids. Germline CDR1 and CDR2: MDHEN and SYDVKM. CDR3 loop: CASSFPPLYNEQFF. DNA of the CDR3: TGTGCCAGCAGTTTCCCCCCATTATACAATGAGCAGTTCTTC. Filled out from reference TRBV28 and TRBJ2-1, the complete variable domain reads DVKVTQSSRYLVKRTGEKVFLECVQDMDHENMFWYRQDPGLGLRLIYFSYDVKMKEKGDIPEGYSVSREKKERFSLILESASTNQTSMYLCASSFPPLYNEQFFGPGTRLTVL.

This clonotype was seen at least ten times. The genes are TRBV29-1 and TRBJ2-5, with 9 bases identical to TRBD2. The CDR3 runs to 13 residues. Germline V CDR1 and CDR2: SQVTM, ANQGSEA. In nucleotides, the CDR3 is TGCAGTGTTAGCGGGAGCGGCCAAGAGACCCAGTACTTC. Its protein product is CSVSGSGQETQYF. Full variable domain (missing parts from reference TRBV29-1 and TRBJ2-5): SAVISQKPSRDICQRGTSLTIQCQVDSQVTMMFWYRQQPGQSLTLIATANQGSEATYESGFVIDKFPISRPNLTFSTLTVSNMSPEDSSIYLCSVSGSGQETQYFGPGTRLLVL.

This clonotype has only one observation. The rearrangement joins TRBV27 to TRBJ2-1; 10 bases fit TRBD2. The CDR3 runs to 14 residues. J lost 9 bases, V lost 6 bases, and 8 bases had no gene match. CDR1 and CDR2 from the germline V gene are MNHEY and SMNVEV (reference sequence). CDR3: CASSPGTSVSEQFF. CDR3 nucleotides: TGTGCCAGCAGCCCCGGGACTAGCGTCAGTGAGCAGTTCTTC.